This T cell receptor (beta chain) emerged from a study of blood T cell repertoires in COVID-19. The CDR3 is made up of 15 amino acids. In germline, CDR1 is SGHTA, CDR2 FQGNSA. V shed 6 bases and J 4 bases; nucleotides not matched to a gene: 8. Profiling relied on immunoSEQ multiplex PCR, and the TCRdb table lists in-frame clones only, not all of them. The sample holds about 220,000 clones, approximately 81% seen once. This rearrangement joins TRBV7-2 to TRBJ2-7; 11 bases fit TRBD2. This receptor was identified in a woman aged 55-69 years who had recovered from COVID-19. Input material: peripheral blood. The CDR3 loop is CASRFLAGGLYEQYF. CDR3 coding DNA: TGTGCCAGCAGGTTCCTAGCGGGGGGTCTTTACGAGCAGTACTTC.